This TCR beta chain was observed in a study of cytomegalovirus exposure and HLA in healthy donors. About the research overall: Most donors, 70% to 85% of several hundred genotyped, fell in the Caucasian-associated ancestry cluster.

This clone was seen only a few times. PCR employed 60 Vbeta and 13 Jbeta primers. Assay: immunoSEQ multiplex PCR; the TCRdb copy retains only in-frame clones and omits some. The sample yields over 200,000 clones, 60% to 80% seen once. The V gene end was trimmed by 3 bases and the J gene end by 10 bases; junction bases not matched to a gene: 15. This CDR3 has 16 amino acids. The germline CDR1 and CDR2 sequences are LNHDA and SQIVND (reference sequence). The chain recombines TRBV19 with TRBJ2-1, with 7 bases that match TRBD2. This clonotype was sampled from a male donor in good health and CMV-seronegative. The sample taken for sequencing was PBMCs. CDR3 nucleotides: TGTGCCAGTAGTATCGGTCTGGGAGCGGGGTCGGGGGAGCAGTTCTTC. It specifies CASSIGLGAGSGEQFF.